This T cell receptor beta chain was retrieved from a study of PD-L1 blockade in urothelial cancer. Indicated time point: pretreatment peripheral blood. Study-level results: Pretreatment clonality of the blood TCR repertoire below the median was predictive of superior survival.

Comment on this clone: Its target is not known.

This table comes from immunoSEQ multiplex PCR, and its TCRdb copy is limited to in-frame clones, with some not included. In the table there are around 66,000 clones, 81% of which are singletons. The CDR3 has 13 amino acids. Trimming cost V 1 base and J 3 bases, with 6 bases left between them. Germline V lookup: CDR1 LNHDA, CDR2 SQIVND (reference sequence). The sample in question was PBMCs, obtained around atezolizumab (anti-PD-L1) treatment. The receptor comes from a man aged 65-85 years with urothelial cancer. The J gene is TRBJ1-2, the V gene TRBV19; D is unclear. The CDR3 loop reads CASSIATDYGYTF. CDR3 DNA sequence: TGTGCCAGTAGTATAGCTACGGACTATGGCTACACCTTC.